The clone carrying this T cell receptor (beta chain) was found many times. This sample is part of a study of regulatory T cells in long-lasting Graves disease. Both iRepertoire HTBI primers and Arm-PCR of CDR3 regions were used to build the TCR beta libraries. TCRdb re-called the multiplex PCR reads through MiXCR, storing one row per CDR3 protein. The sample consists of more than 350,000 distinct CDR3 sequences, under 15% of them appearing once. From germline, CDR1 is SGHTA and CDR2 FQGNSA. The CDR3 is 16 residues long. J gave up 2 bases and V 2 bases, and 5 bases lay outside the gene matches. Time point denoted: newly diagnosed GD, antithyroid drugs for less than 3 months. The TCR library was made from RNA extracted from PBMCs. An endocrinology department in Xi'an, China, recruited the patients. The data were also submitted as part of a second study, on T cells in Graves' hyperthyroidism and ophthalmopathy. From that report: For Graves' hyperthyroidism to be stable, ophthalmopathy could not progress within 18 months.

The specimen was peripheral blood mononuclear cells (PBMCs), collected at new diagnosis, from a patient treated with antithyroid drugs. The origin of this receptor is a woman younger than 45 with Graves disease. J is TRBJ2-1 and V is TRBV7-2; 8 bases fit TRBD1. CDR3: CASSLKGQAPYNEQFF. The CDR3, as DNA: TGTGCCAGCAGCTTAAAGGGACAGGCTCCCTACAATGAGCAGTTCTTC.